This T cell receptor beta chain was observed in a study of CD8+CD57+ T cells in acquired aplastic anemia. For the study at large: DNA from sorted CD4+ and CD8+ cells averaged around 3 ug. CD4+ cell libraries from healthy donors averaged approximately 10 million reads.

TCR beta VDJ and CDR3 profiling used genomic DNA as template. MiXCR, applied by TCRdb to the reads, yields one record per CDR3 protein. The table shows 190,000 or so distinct CDR3 sequences, with 61% occurring only once. Study-wide points: Overlapping CD8+ CDR3 repertoires of patients and controls contained under 35 shared sequences. Significance was not reached for CD8+ Simpson's diversity between patients and controls.

As to this clonotype: Its antigen is unidentified.

Germline V lookup: CDR1 LNHDA, CDR2 SQIVND (reference sequence). Trimming removed 3 bases from V and 12 bases from J; junction bases left unmatched: 4. The CDR3 is made up of 14 amino acids. This clonotype originated in a human donor in good health. Sequencing was performed on sorted CD4+, CD8+, or CD8+CD57+ T cells (not recorded which) from PBMCs. The gene calls are TRBV19 and TRBJ2-1; 14 bases are shared with TRBD2. The DNA for the CDR3 is TGTGCCAGTAGTATTGGACTAGCGGGAGGTGGGCAGTTCTTC. Its translation is CASSIGLAGGGQFF.